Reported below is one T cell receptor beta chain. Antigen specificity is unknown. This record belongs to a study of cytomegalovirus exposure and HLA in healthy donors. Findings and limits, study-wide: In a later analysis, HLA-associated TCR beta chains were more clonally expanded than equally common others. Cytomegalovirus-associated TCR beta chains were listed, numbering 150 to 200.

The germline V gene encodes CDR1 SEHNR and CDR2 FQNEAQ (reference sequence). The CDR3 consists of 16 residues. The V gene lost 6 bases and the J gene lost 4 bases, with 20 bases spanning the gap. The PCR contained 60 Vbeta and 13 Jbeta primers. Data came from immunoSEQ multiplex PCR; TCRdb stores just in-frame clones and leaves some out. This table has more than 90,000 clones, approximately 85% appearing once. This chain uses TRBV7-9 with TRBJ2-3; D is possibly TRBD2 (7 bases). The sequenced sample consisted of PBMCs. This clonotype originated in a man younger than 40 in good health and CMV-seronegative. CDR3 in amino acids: CASSSTFGGRSDTQYF. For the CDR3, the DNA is TGTGCCAGCAGTTCAACCTTCGGGGGGCGATCAGATACGCAGTATTTT.